The clone carrying this T cell receptor (beta chain) was seen many times. The data derive from a study of early T cells in non-severe SARS-CoV-2 infection. CDR1 is SGHVS and CDR2 is FQNEAQ in the germline V gene. The length of the CDR3 is 13 residues. Trimming took off 5 bases at V and 7 bases at J, with 12 bases between the two ends. Using its own MiXCR run on the 5' RACE reads, TCRdb lists one record per CDR3 protein. The sample carries about 94,000 distinct CDR3 sequences, less than 15% recorded once. V and J are TRBV7-8 and TRBJ2-1, with D perhaps assigned TRBD1 or TRBD2 (6 bases each). Material for sequencing was whole blood. The sequence was obtained from an adult who was a healthcare worker with PCR-confirmed SARS-CoV-2 infection or an uninfected control (not recorded which). CDR3 region: CASSTTGRNEQFF. The CDR3 region has the DNA TGTGCCAGCAGCACAACAGGGAGGAATGAGCAGTTCTTC.